The present T cell receptor (beta chain) was sequenced within a study of blood T cell repertoires in COVID-19. For the study at large: From the United States, Italy and Spain came samples of acute and convalescent COVID-19.

This CDR3 is built from 16 residues. V trimming: 7 bases; J trimming: 2 bases; junction bases outside the gene matches: 6. Germline V lookup: CDR1 SGHDT, CDR2 YYEEEE. In the study's own analysis: Scientists estimated how many nucleated cells there were by amplifying reference gene primers. Sequenced by immunoSEQ multiplex PCR; TCRdb stores in-frame clones only, minus some. V and J calls and clone size come straight from that table; D and trimming were deduced from the DNA. The sample holds some 120,000 clones, about 88% seen once. This receptor was taken from a man over 45 with active COVID-19. Sequencing was done on a sample of peripheral blood. The rearrangement links TRBV5-6 to TRBJ2-5; 15 bases line up with TRBD2. CDR3: CASGLAGGPEQETQYF. The CDR3 bases are TGTGCCAGCGGACTAGCGGGAGGGCCGGAGCAAGAGACCCAGTACTTC.